Each of the 20 T cell receptor beta chains below was sequenced from the same sample in a study of blood T cell repertoires in COVID-19. Only in-frame clones appear in the TCRdb table, and some are missing; sequencing was by immunoSEQ multiplex PCR. The sample lists around 200,000 clones, 86% occurring once. Sequencing was performed on PBMCs or T cells enriched from blood (not recorded which). The receptors were gathered from a man in his forties with acute COVID-19.

The rearrangement uses TRBV21-1 and TRBJ2-1; no check of the table's D call, TRBD1, against the DNA was made. TRBV21-1 is a known pseudogene. CDR3 length: 19 amino acids. The DNA of the CDR3 is TGTGCCAGCAGTCCTCAGACCCTCCAGCAGGAAAACTCCTACAATGAGCAGTTCTTC. Its translation is CASSPQTLQQENSYNEQFF.

The rearrangement links TRBV3-1 (or the pseudogene TRBV3-2) to TRBJ2-7; 8 bases fit TRBD1. Per the germline V gene, CDR1 is LGHDT and CDR2 is YNNKEL (reference sequence). After removal of 4 bases from V and 3 bases from J, the junction contained 5 bases not matched to a gene. The CDR3 has 14 amino acids. In DNA, the CDR3 is TGTGCCAGCAGCCTACAGGGGGGAAGCTACGAGCAGTACTTC. It encodes CASSLQGGSYEQYF.

J is TRBJ1-2 and V is TRBV7-9; the D is unclear. The CDR3 totals 14 residues. V lost 1 base, J lost 8 bases, and 14 bases lay in between. Germline CDR1 reads SEHNR; CDR2 reads FQNEAQ (reference sequence). The CDR3 loop is CASSLDPLGGGYTF. The CDR3 DNA reads TGTGCCAGCAGCTTAGACCCCCTCGGCGGCGGCTACACCTTC. Full variable domain (missing parts from reference TRBV7-9 and TRBJ1-2): DTGVSQNPRHKITKRGQNVTFRCDPISEHNRLYWYRQTLGQGPEFLTYFQNEAQLEKSRLLSDRFSAERPKGSFSTLEIQRTEQGDSAMYLCASSLDPLGGGYTFGSGTRLTVV.

This chain uses TRBV19 with TRBJ2-1, with 8 bases fitting TRBD1. The trim removed 7 bases at V and 6 bases at J, leaving 8 bases unmatched. CDR1 and CDR2 from the germline V gene are LNHDA and SQIVND (reference sequence). The CDR3 runs to 14 residues. Written as DNA, the CDR3 is TGTGCCAGTAAGGGGCTAGACAGGGGCAATGAGCAGTTCTTC. Translation gives CASKGLDRGNEQFF.

V is TRBV7-2 and J is TRBJ1-4; 8 nucleotides agree with TRBD1. This CDR3 is built from 14 residues. Losses at the gene ends were 5 bases for V and 8 bases for J; bases not matched to a gene: 7. CDR1 is SGHTA and CDR2 is FQGNSA in the germline V gene. This chain's CDR3 is CASSPTGGGEKLFF. In DNA form, the CDR3 reads TGTGCCAGCAGCCCTACAGGGGGAGGAGAAAAACTGTTTTTT.

The sample holds one count of this clone. The chain recombines TRBV10-3 with TRBJ1-5; unclear D gene. Trimming shortened V by 10 bases and J by 4 bases, and 11 bases separated the two germline ends. The CDR3 extends over 12 amino acids. Per the germline V gene, CDR1 is ENHRY and CDR2 is SYGVKD. CDR3 sequence reads: CATSGTNQPQHF. The CDR3 bases are TGTGCCACCTCAGGAACTAATCAGCCCCAGCATTTT.

The chain employs TRBV5-1 and TRBJ1-6; no clear D. V was cut by 4 bases and J by 0 bases, with 8 bases left in between. The V gene's germline CDR1 is SGHRS and CDR2 YFSETQ. The CDR3 covers 15 residues. CDR3 residues: CASSEQSSYNSPLHF. CDR3 bases: TGCGCCAGCAGCGAACAGAGCTCCTATAATTCACCCCTCCACTTT.

The V and J genes are TRBV19 and TRBJ1-3, with a possible D match to TRBD1 (5 bases). Trimming cost V 7 bases and J 1 base, with 11 bases left between them. Germline V gene sequence: CDR1 LNHDA, CDR2 SQIVND (reference sequence). CDR3 size: 14 residues. CDR3 residues: CASTRGGSGNTIYF. The CDR3 nucleotides are TGTGCCAGTACCCGGGGGGGGTCTGGAAACACCATATATTTT.

With regard to this clone: Other DNA sequences within the sample encode an identical CDR3. The rearrangement joins TRBV28 to TRBJ2-5; the D is unclear. Germline CDR1 MDHEN, CDR2 SYDVKM. CDR3 length equals 12 residues. The V end was cut by 3 bases, the J end by 2 bases, with 4 bases between. CDR3 coding DNA: TGTGCCAGCAGTTTCAGTCAAGAGACCCAGTACTTC. Translating it yields CASSFSQETQYF. Complete variable domain (other parts from reference TRBV28 and TRBJ2-5): DVKVTQSSRYLVKRTGEKVFLECVQDMDHENMFWYRQDPGLGLRLIYFSYDVKMKEKGDIPEGYSVSREKKERFSLILESASTNQTSMYLCASSFSQETQYFGPGTRLLVL.

V and J are TRBV4-2 and TRBJ1-2, with no clear D. The CDR3 consists of 14 residues. Germline V CDR1 and CDR2: LGHNA, YNFKEQ. V dropped 5 bases and J dropped 4 bases, with 14 bases sitting between them. In DNA form, the CDR3 reads TGTGCCAGCAGCTCCGACTTAGTCAGCTATGGCTACACCTTC. This encodes CASSSDLVSYGYTF.

The genes are TRBV28 and TRBJ2-7; D is undetermined. The CDR3 is 12 residues long. Germline V CDR1 and CDR2: MDHEN, SYDVKM. V lost 9 bases, J lost 3 bases, and 12 bases lay in between. CDR3 in DNA: TGTGCCAGTGGCGAGGCGAGCTACGAGCAGTACTTC. It is translated as CASGEASYEQYF.

The CDR3 DNA follows: TGTGCCAGCAGTTCCCGGACTGTATCAAGCTCCTACAATGAGCAGTTCTTC. Encoded protein: CASSSRTVSSSYNEQFF. The V gene is TRBV28, the J gene TRBJ2-1, with D tentatively TRBD2 (5 bases). Germline CDR1 MDHEN, CDR2 SYDVKM. Trimming took 4 bases from V and 0 from J, leaving 16 bases between them. This CDR3 is built from 17 residues. Together with reference TRBV28 and TRBJ2-1, the CDR3 gives the full variable domain: DVKVTQSSRYLVKRTGEKVFLECVQDMDHENMFWYRQDPGLGLRLIYFSYDVKMKEKGDIPEGYSVSREKKERFSLILESASTNQTSMYLCASSSRTVSSSYNEQFFGPGTRLTVL.

This chain joins TRBV11-2 and TRBJ1-4; 8 bases match TRBD1. The CDR3 has 14 residues. V lost 5 bases to trimming and J lost 7 bases; unmatched junction nucleotides: 6. Germline-derived CDR1 and CDR2 are SGHAT and FQNNGV. CDR3 region: CASSETGGREKLFF. CDR3 sequence (DNA): TGTGCCAGCAGCGAAACAGGGGGACGTGAAAAACTGTTTTTT. The full variable domain, its missing parts supplied by reference TRBV11-2 and TRBJ1-4, is EAGVAQSPRYKIIEKRQSVAFWCNPISGHATLYWYQQILGQGPKLLIQFQNNGVVDDSQLPKDRFSAERLKGVDSTLKIQPAKLEDSAVYLCASSETGGREKLFFGSGTQLSVL.

The chain has TRBV13 and TRBJ2-7, with D possibly matching TRBD2 (5 bases). Trimming removed 5 bases at V and 7 bases at J, with 15 bases between. CDR1 and CDR2 (germline): PRHDT, FYEKMQ (reference sequence). The CDR3 loop spans 13 amino acids. The CDR3 loop reads CASSPRPTGEQYF. CDR3 DNA sequence: TGTGCCAGCAGCCCTCGCCCCACGGGGGAGCAGTACTTC.

The V gene is TRBV11-2, the J gene TRBJ2-3; 13 bases agree with TRBD2. V trimming: 5 bases; J trimming: 0 bases; junction bases outside the gene matches: 8. CDR3 length equals 18 residues. Germline V gene data show CDR1 as SGHAT and CDR2 as FQNNGV. In DNA, the CDR3 is TGTGCCAGCAGCAAGGGACTAGCGGGAACCCCTAGCACAGATACGCAGTATTTT. Protein product: CASSKGLAGTPSTDTQYF.

This clone was counted once. The CDR3 DNA reads TGTGCCAGTAGTGGACAGGGCCCAACCTACGAGCAGTACTTC. Its translation is CASSGQGPTYEQYF. The chain joins TRBV19 to TRBJ2-7; 8 bases map to TRBD1. Trimming took 5 bases from V and 2 from J; bases not matched to a gene: 5. Germline CDR1 reads LNHDA; CDR2 reads SQIVND (reference sequence). This CDR3 has 14 amino acids.

The gene calls are TRBV28 and TRBJ1-5; TRBD1 matches 7 bases. CDR1 is MDHEN, CDR2 SYDVKM, per germline. This CDR3 has 15 residues. V shed 7 bases, J shed 2 bases, and the junction held 8 bases outside the gene matches. The chain's CDR3 is CASIRGRLGNQPQHF. The DNA for the CDR3 is TGTGCCAGCATCAGGGGGAGGTTAGGCAATCAGCCCCAGCATTTT. The full variable domain, with the rest looked up from reference TRBV28 and TRBJ1-5, is DVKVTQSSRYLVKRTGEKVFLECVQDMDHENMFWYRQDPGLGLRLIYFSYDVKMKEKGDIPEGYSVSREKKERFSLILESASTNQTSMYLCASIRGRLGNQPQHFGDGTRLSIL.

The chain recombines TRBV19 with TRBJ2-1; tentatively, D is TRBD2 (5 bases). The germline CDR1 and CDR2 sequences are LNHDA and SQIVND (reference sequence). The ends were cut back, 4 bases at V and 9 bases at J, with 19 bases in the middle. The CDR3 spans 15 residues. The DNA for the CDR3 is TGTGCCAGTAGTACCGACTATTACCCGATGGGTGAGCAGTTCTTC. This sequence encodes CASSTDYYPMGEQFF.

The chain carries TRBV5-1 and TRBJ1-2; 7 positions agree with TRBD1. The ends lost 5 bases at V and 4 bases at J; junction bases unmatched: 11. Germline CDR1 reads SGHRS; CDR2 reads YFSETQ. CDR3 size: 15 residues. CDR3 region: CASRAPGQILYGYTF. CDR3 nucleotide sequence: TGCGCCAGCAGGGCCCCGGGACAGATCCTCTATGGCTACACCTTC.

J is TRBJ2-7 and V is TRBV10-2, with D hard to call. The CDR3 has 14 residues. The V end lost 8 bases, the J end lost 0 bases, and 14 bases lay between the germline ends. The germline CDR1 and CDR2 sequences are WSHSY and SAAADI. The CDR3 is CASASQLISYEQYF. The CDR3 nucleotides are TGCGCCAGCGCAAGTCAACTCATCTCCTACGAGCAGTACTTC.